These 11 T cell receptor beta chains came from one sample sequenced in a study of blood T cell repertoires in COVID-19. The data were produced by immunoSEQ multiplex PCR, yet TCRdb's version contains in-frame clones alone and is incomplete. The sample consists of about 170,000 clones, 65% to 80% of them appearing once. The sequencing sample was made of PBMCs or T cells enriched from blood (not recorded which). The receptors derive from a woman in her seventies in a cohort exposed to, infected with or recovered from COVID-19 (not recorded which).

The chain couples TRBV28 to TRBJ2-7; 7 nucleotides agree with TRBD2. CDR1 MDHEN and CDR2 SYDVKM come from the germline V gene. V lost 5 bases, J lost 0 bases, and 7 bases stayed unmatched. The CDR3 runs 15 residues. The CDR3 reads CASSLGSSGSYEQYF. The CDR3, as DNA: TGTGCCAGCAGTCTCGGTTCTAGCGGCTCCTACGAGCAGTACTTC.

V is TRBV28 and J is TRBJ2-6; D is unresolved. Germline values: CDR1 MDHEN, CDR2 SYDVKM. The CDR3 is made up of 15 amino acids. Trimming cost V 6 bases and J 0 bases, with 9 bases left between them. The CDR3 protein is CASSSESSGANVLTF. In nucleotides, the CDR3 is TGTGCCAGCAGCAGCGAGAGCTCTGGGGCCAACGTCCTGACTTTC.

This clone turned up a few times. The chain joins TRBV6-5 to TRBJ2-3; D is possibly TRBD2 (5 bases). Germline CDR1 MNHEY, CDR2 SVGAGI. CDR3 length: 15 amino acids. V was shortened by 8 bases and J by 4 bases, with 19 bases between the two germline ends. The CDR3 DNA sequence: TGTGCCAGCTTACAATCGGGATGGTTCGCAGATACGCAGTATTTT. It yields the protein CASLQSGWFADTQYF.

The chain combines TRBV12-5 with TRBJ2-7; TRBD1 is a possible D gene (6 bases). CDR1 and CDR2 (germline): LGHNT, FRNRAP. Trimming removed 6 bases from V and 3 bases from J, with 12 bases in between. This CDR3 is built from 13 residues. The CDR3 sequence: CASGNRGHYEQYF. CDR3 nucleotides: TGTGCTAGTGGGAACCGGGGACACTACGAGCAGTACTTC.

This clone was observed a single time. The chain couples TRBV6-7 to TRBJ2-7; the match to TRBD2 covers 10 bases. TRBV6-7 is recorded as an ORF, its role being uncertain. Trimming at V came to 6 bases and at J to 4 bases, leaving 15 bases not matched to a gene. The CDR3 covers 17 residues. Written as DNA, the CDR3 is TGTGCCAGCAGCCACTACGGGCTAGCGGGAGAGCCATACGAGCAGTACTTC. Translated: CASSHYGLAGEPYEQYF.

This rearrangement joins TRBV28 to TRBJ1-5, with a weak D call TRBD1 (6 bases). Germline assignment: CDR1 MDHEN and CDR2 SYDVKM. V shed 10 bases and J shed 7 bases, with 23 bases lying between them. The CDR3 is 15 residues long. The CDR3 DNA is TGTGCCACCACGACGGGCCAGGGGATTGGGCAGCCCCAGCATTTT. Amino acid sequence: CATTTGQGIGQPQHF.

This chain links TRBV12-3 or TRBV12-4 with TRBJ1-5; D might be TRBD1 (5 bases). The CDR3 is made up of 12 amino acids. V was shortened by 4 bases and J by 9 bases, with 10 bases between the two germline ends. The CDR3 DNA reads TGTGCCAGCAGTTCCGGAAGGGGGCCCCAGCATTTT. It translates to CASSSGRGPQHF.

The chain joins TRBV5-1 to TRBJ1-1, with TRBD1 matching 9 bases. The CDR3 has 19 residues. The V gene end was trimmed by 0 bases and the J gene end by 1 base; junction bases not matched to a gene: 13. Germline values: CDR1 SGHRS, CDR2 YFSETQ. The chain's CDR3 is CASSLESLRTGARNTEAFF. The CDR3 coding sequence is TGCGCCAGCAGCTTGGAAAGTCTGCGGACAGGGGCGAGGAACACTGAAGCTTTCTTT.

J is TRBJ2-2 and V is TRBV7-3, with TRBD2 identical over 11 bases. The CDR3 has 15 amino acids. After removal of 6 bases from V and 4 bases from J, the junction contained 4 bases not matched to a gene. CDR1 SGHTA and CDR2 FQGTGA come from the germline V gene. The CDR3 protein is CASRELAGATGELFF. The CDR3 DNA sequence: TGTGCCAGCAGGGAACTAGCGGGAGCCACCGGGGAGCTGTTTTTT.

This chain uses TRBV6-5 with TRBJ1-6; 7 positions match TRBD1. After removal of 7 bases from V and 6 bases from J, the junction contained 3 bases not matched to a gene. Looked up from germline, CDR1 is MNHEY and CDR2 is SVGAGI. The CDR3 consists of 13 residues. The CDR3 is CASKTGINSPLHF. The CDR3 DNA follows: TGTGCCAGCAAGACAGGGATTAATTCACCCCTCCACTTT.

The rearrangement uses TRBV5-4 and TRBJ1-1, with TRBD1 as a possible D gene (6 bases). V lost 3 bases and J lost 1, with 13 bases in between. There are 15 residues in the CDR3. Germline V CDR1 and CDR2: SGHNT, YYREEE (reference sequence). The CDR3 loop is CASSSPPGQNTEAFF. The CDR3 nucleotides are TGTGCCAGCAGCTCGCCCCCGGGACAGAACACTGAAGCTTTCTTT.